Below, 32 T cell receptor beta chains from the same sample are listed, as sequenced in a study of T cells after yellow fever vaccination. TCRdb reprocessed the 5' RACE reads via MiXCR and lists one record per CDR3 protein. Found here are around 30,000 distinct CDR3 sequences, approximately 6% of them singletons; the top ten hold approximately 25%. This specimen consisted of PBMCs, either bulk or a sorted T-cell subset (CD4+, CD8+, memory, or dextramer-sorted; not recorded which), obtained on the day of the yellow fever booster vaccination. These receptors were taken from a man aged 30-40 years who received the YFV17D yellow fever vaccine.

This clonotype was seen at least ten times. V gene TRBV20-1 combines with J gene TRBJ2-5; 9 bases align to TRBD2. Germline V gene lookup returns CDR1 DFQATT and CDR2 SNEGSKA (reference sequence). The ends lost 2 bases at V and 5 bases at J; junction bases unmatched: 3. This CDR3 has 13 residues. The CDR3 sequence: CSARLGTSETQYF. DNA for the CDR3: TGCAGTGCTAGACTTGGGACTAGCGAGACCCAGTACTTC.

This chain links TRBV5-1 with TRBJ1-2, with a possible D match to TRBD1 (6 bases). CDR3 size: 14 residues. V was trimmed by 4 bases and J by 8 bases, leaving 18 bases between them. The germline V gene encodes CDR1 SGHRS and CDR2 YFSETQ. The CDR3, as DNA: TGCGCCAGCAGCCAAGACGGACAGTCAGGCGGCTACACCTTC. Encoded protein: CASSQDGQSGGYTF. The full variable domain, its missing parts supplied by reference TRBV5-1 and TRBJ1-2, is KAGVTQTPRYLIKTRGQQVTLSCSPISGHRSVSWYQQTPGQGLQFLFEYFSETQRNKGNFPGRFSGRQFSNSRSEMNVSTLELGDSALYLCASSQDGQSGGYTFGSGTRLTVV.

This clonotype has ten or more counts. V and J are TRBV18 and TRBJ1-1; D is unresolved. Trimming stripped 4 bases from V and 1 base from J, with 10 bases between. The CDR3 has 14 residues. Germline V gene sequence: CDR1 KGHSH, CDR2 LQKENI. The CDR3 DNA reads as TGTGCCAGCTCACGGACCAACGGGAACACTGAAGCTTTCTTT. This sequence encodes CASSRTNGNTEAFF.

This clonotype has ten or more counts. V usage is TRBV20-1 and J usage is TRBJ2-5, with 11 bases that match TRBD2. CDR3 length: 16 amino acids. Trimming at V came to 2 bases and at J to 2 bases, leaving 7 bases not matched to a gene. Germline loops: CDR1 DFQATT, CDR2 SNEGSKA (reference sequence). CDR3 sequence reads: CSARPTSGRSQETQYF. CDR3 sequence (DNA): TGCAGTGCTAGACCTACTAGCGGGAGAAGTCAAGAGACCCAGTACTTC.

This clonotype was counted a few times. This sequence joins TRBV7-8 and TRBJ2-3; 9 positions match TRBD2. The CDR3 spans 15 residues. CDR1 and CDR2 (germline): SGHVS, FQNEAQ. With 7 bases clipped from V and 4 bases from J, the junction kept 9 bases outside the gene matches. The CDR3 region has the DNA TGTGCCAGCACCTGGGGAGCGGGAGGATCAGATACGCAGTATTTT. It codes for CASTWGAGGSDTQYF.

This clonotype has at least ten counts. This sequence joins TRBV24-1 and TRBJ2-3; D not certain. The ends were cut back, 4 bases at V and 4 bases at J, with 8 bases in the middle. Germline V gene lookup returns CDR1 KGHDR and CDR2 SFDVKD. The CDR3 has 13 amino acids. CDR3 protein: CATSDPGSDTQYF. CDR3 coding DNA: TGTGCCACCAGTGACCCTGGGTCAGATACGCAGTATTTT.

This clonotype was detected a few times. The chain combines TRBV18 with TRBJ2-2, with D uncertain. This CDR3 is built from 16 residues. The V end lost 0 bases, the J end lost 4 bases, and 12 bases lay between the germline ends. Germline lookup yields CDR1 KGHSH and CDR2 LQKENI. The CDR3 loop reads CASSPPLGLSTGELFF. DNA for the CDR3: TGTGCCAGCTCACCACCGCTGGGCCTCTCCACCGGGGAGCTGTTTTTT. The entire variable domain, with the rest obtained from reference TRBV18 and TRBJ2-2, is as follows: NAGVMQNPRHLVRRRGQEARLRCSPMKGHSHVYWYRQLPEEGLKFMVYLQKENIIDESGMPKERFSAEFPKEGPSILRIQQVVRGDSAAYFCASSPPLGLSTGELFFGEGSRLTVL.

This clonotype appeared many times. The chain has TRBV7-2 and TRBJ2-3; D is perhaps TRBD2 (6 bases). V lost 0 bases, J lost 0 bases, and 13 bases lay in between. The germline CDR1 and CDR2 sequences are SGHTA and FQGNSA. CDR3 length: 17 amino acids. CDR3 residues: CASSLAAGTVSTDTQYF. Here the CDR3 DNA reads TGTGCCAGCAGCTTAGCAGCCGGGACTGTGAGCACAGATACGCAGTATTTT.

This clonotype has ten or more counts. The chain combines TRBV5-1 with TRBJ2-7, with a weak D call TRBD2 (7 bases). Trimming left V 0 bases short and J 2 bases short, with 15 bases between. The CDR3 is 16 residues long. Per the germline V gene, CDR1 is SGHRS and CDR2 is YFSETQ. The CDR3 sequence: CASSLAVGAGAYEQYF. In DNA form, the CDR3 reads TGCGCCAGCAGCTTGGCAGTGGGGGCGGGGGCCTACGAGCAGTACTTC.

This clonotype turned up a few times. A much larger clone lies a single base off, so this may be a read error. The V gene is TRBV2, the J gene TRBJ2-1; 10 nucleotides line up with TRBD2. CDR3 length: 18 residues. Per the germline V gene, CDR1 is SNHLY and CDR2 is FYNNEI. Here the CDR3 reads CAISFRSSSGSLHNEQFF. As DNA, the CDR3 is TGTGCCATCAGTTTTCGGTCTTCTAGCGGGAGTCTCCACAATGAGCAGTTCTTC.

This clonotype was detected ten times or more. The chain couples TRBV9 to TRBJ2-2, with D hard to call. CDR3 size: 14 residues. The germline gives CDR1 SGDLS, CDR2 YYNGEE. The V end was cut by 0 bases, the J end by 1 base, with 4 bases between. This CDR3 reads CASSVVWNTGELFF. The CDR3 DNA follows: TGTGCCAGCAGCGTAGTTTGGAACACCGGGGAGCTGTTTTTT.

This clonotype was found many times. The V and J genes are TRBV10-3 and TRBJ2-7; the D call may be TRBD1 or TRBD2 (6 bases each). The V gene's germline CDR1 is ENHRY and CDR2 SYGVKD. V was pared by 5 bases and J by 3 bases, with 14 bases between. The length of the CDR3 is 14 residues. The CDR3 loop is CAISKNREDYEQYF. For the CDR3, the DNA is TGTGCCATCAGTAAAAACAGGGAGGACTACGAGCAGTACTTC.

To note about this clonotype: Compared with germline, one end of the junction differs, possibly owing to a read error. The chain is built from TRBV7-7 and TRBJ2-5; D is possibly TRBD2 (6 bases). Germline CDR1 is SSHAT and CDR2 is FNYEAQ (reference sequence). The length of the CDR3 is 11 residues. This chain's CDR3 is CASKAGGTTYF. Written as DNA, the CDR3 is TGTGCTAGCAAAGCGGGCGGGACCACGTACTTC.

Ten or more counts support this clonotype. The chain carries TRBV7-8 and TRBJ2-1, with a weak D call TRBD2 (6 bases). With 5 bases removed from V and 7 bases from J, the gap between germline ends came to 15 bases. CDR1 is SGHVS and CDR2 is FQNEAQ in the germline V gene. The CDR3 is 14 residues long. CDR3 protein: CASSTRRGSNEQFF. The CDR3 coding sequence is TGTGCCAGCAGCACACGGCGGGGTAGTAATGAGCAGTTCTTC.

This clonotype appeared many times. CDR3 amino acids: CASSLAGGTSGSEQFF. The CDR3 region has the DNA TGCGCCAGCAGCTTGGCCGGGGGGACTAGTGGGAGTGAGCAGTTCTTC. The chain couples TRBV5-1 to TRBJ2-1; 8 bases map to TRBD2. The CDR3 is 16 residues long. CDR1 and CDR2 from the germline V gene are SGHRS and YFSETQ. V trimming: 0 bases; J trimming: 9 bases; junction bases outside the gene matches: 11.

This clonotype was recorded a few times. The V and J genes are TRBV7-9 and TRBJ2-7; D might be TRBD1 or TRBD2, each matching 5 bases. The CDR3 sequence is 12 residues long. Germline values: CDR1 SEHNR, CDR2 FQNEAQ (reference sequence). V was pared by 5 bases and J by 7 bases, with 12 bases between. Here the CDR3 reads CASSQGRWEQYF. CDR3 DNA sequence: TGTGCCAGCAGCCAGGGACGGTGGGAGCAGTACTTC.

The J gene is TRBJ2-2, the V gene TRBV9, with D perhaps matching TRBD1 (6 bases). V shed 3 bases and J shed 3 bases, with 12 bases lying between them. Germline V gene data show CDR1 as SGDLS and CDR2 as YYNGEE. CDR3 length equals 15 residues. CDR3 DNA: TGTGCCAGCAGCGGGTGGGCAGGGGACACCGGGGAGCTGTTTTTT. This encodes CASSGWAGDTGELFF.

This clonotype was found many times. The gene calls are TRBV7-9 and TRBJ2-1; D might be TRBD1 (6 bases). CDR3 length: 14 amino acids. Germline V gives CDR1 SEHNR, CDR2 FQNEAQ (reference sequence). V shed 1 base and J shed 6 bases, with 10 bases lying between them. Here the CDR3 reads CASSLGTAPNEQFF. In DNA form, the CDR3 reads TGTGCCAGCAGCTTAGGGACAGCGCCCAATGAGCAGTTCTTC.

This clonotype was seen many times. The chain couples TRBV24-1 to TRBJ2-5; no definite D call. This CDR3 has 13 residues. The germline V and J ends were trimmed by 3 bases and 3 bases, with 7 bases remaining between them. Germline V gives CDR1 KGHDR, CDR2 SFDVKD. CDR3 in DNA: TGTGCCACCAGTGATCTTGGGGAAGAGACCCAGTACTTC. Protein: CATSDLGEETQYF.

A word on this clonotype: A much larger clone is a single base away; this may be a read error. The V and J genes are TRBV30 and TRBJ2-7; no clear D. Per the germline V gene, CDR1 is GTSNPN and CDR2 is SVGIG (reference sequence). Trimming pared 3 bases from V and 3 bases from J, leaving 12 bases between. The CDR3 extends over 13 amino acids. The chain's CDR3 is CAWSPPGDYEQYF. The CDR3 DNA is TGTGCCTGGAGCCCCCCGGGCGACTACGAGCAGTACTTC.

This clonotype appeared a few times. The rearrangement links TRBV20-1 to TRBJ1-2, with D possibly matching TRBD1 (6 bases). The V gene's germline CDR1 is DFQATT and CDR2 SNEGSKA (reference sequence). The V end was cut by 6 bases, the J end by 8 bases, with 19 bases between. The CDR3 sequence is 13 residues long. The CDR3 reads CSAEAGGALGYTF. The CDR3 bases are TGCAGTGCGGAAGCGGGGGGCGCGCTGGGCTACACCTTC.

The sample holds many counts of this clonotype. The CDR3 DNA is TGCAGTGTCACGTTCGGGGGGGTGAACACTGAAGCTTTCTTT. Translated: CSVTFGGVNTEAFF. The V gene is TRBV20-1, the J gene TRBJ1-1; a possible D gene is TRBD1 (5 bases). Germline CDR1 reads DFQATT; CDR2 reads SNEGSKA (reference sequence). The CDR3 runs to 14 residues. Between the trimmed V and J ends, which lost 7 bases and 0 bases, there was a span of 15 bases.

As regards this clonotype: A junction boundary mismatches the germline segment, possibly from a read error. This rearrangement joins TRBV5-1 to TRBJ2-7; 8 nucleotides align to TRBD2. The length of the CDR3 is 17 residues. From germline, CDR1 is SGHRS and CDR2 YFSETQ. CDR3 region: CASSLESPGLGSSEQYF. DNA of the CDR3: TGCGCCAGCAGCTTGGAGTCTCCGGGACTAGGTTCCTCCGAGCAGTACTTC.

This clonotype was seen repeatedly, ten times or more. The V gene is TRBV3-1, the J gene TRBJ2-1; a weak D match, TRBD2 (5 bases). The CDR3 has 13 amino acids. The germline CDR1 and CDR2 sequences are LGHDT and YNNKEL (reference sequence). Between the trimmed V and J ends, which lost 1 base and 10 bases, there was a span of 11 bases. The CDR3 DNA reads as TGTGCCAGCAGCCAAGTATCTTCGGGAGAGCAGTTCTTC. Translating it yields CASSQVSSGEQFF.

This clonotype was seen at least ten times. The CDR3 is CASSKGPGVLYEQYF. CDR3 nucleotides: TGTGCCAGCAGCAAAGGGCCCGGGGTTTTGTACGAGCAGTACTTC. The rearrangement links TRBV21-1 to TRBJ2-7; the table's D call, TRBD1, was not checked against the DNA. TRBV21-1 is given as a pseudogene. The CDR3 covers 15 residues.

This clonotype was seen ten or more times. V and J are TRBV3-1 and TRBJ2-5; D is uncertain. Germline values: CDR1 LGHDT, CDR2 YNNKEL (reference sequence). Trimming stripped 3 bases from V and 3 bases from J, with 11 bases between. This CDR3 spans 14 amino acids. In nucleotides, the CDR3 is TGTGCCAGCAGCCACGGTCTCCAGAAAGAGACCCAGTACTTC. It yields the protein CASSHGLQKETQYF.

This clonotype was observed once. This sequence may be a read error, since a much larger clone differs from it by one base. The J gene is TRBJ2-1, the V gene TRBV3-1; a possible D gene is TRBD2 (5 bases). The CDR3 contains 13 residues. Trimming removed 1 base at V and 10 bases at J, with 11 bases between. From germline, CDR1 is LGHDT and CDR2 YNNKEL (reference sequence). CDR3 residues: CASSQVSPGEQFF. For the CDR3, the DNA is TGTGCCAGCAGCCAAGTATCTCCGGGAGAGCAGTTCTTC.

This clonotype was found many times. The chain couples TRBV21-1 to TRBJ2-4; the table's D call, TRBD1, was not checked against the DNA. TRBV21-1 is marked as a pseudogene. This CDR3 contains 17 residues. CDR3 DNA: TGTGCCAGCAGCTCCACCGTACAGGGTTCTACCAAAAACATTCAGTACTTC. It is translated as CASSSTVQGSTKNIQYF.

The table lists this clonotype with many counts. The V call is TRBV5-1, the J call TRBJ2-2; a possible D gene is TRBD1 (6 bases). With 4 bases removed from V and 3 bases from J, the gap between germline ends came to 10 bases. Germline V CDR1 and CDR2: SGHRS, YFSETQ. The CDR3 is 14 residues long. CDR3 sequence (DNA): TGCGCCAGCAGCCCGAACAGGGACACCGGGGAGCTGTTTTTT. Translating it yields CASSPNRDTGELFF.

The chain links TRBV5-7 to TRBJ2-4, with 10 bases that match TRBD1. TRBV5-7 is placed among ORFs of uncertain function. The CDR3 consists of 14 residues. J lost 0 bases, V lost 9 bases, and 3 bases had no gene match. CDR3 sequence: CATGTGVAKNIQYF. In nucleotides, the CDR3 is TGTGCCACCGGGACAGGGGTAGCCAAAAACATTCAGTACTTC.

This clonotype was seen at least ten times. The chain carries TRBV12-3 or TRBV12-4 and TRBJ2-3, with 7 nucleotides matching TRBD1. Trimming at V came to 6 bases and at J to 2 bases, leaving 2 bases not matched to a gene. The CDR3 runs to 13 residues. DNA of the CDR3: TGTGCCAGCAGACAGGGGTACACAGATACGCAGTATTTT. Residues: CASRQGYTDTQYF.

A word on this clonotype: At one boundary the junction diverges from the germline segment, which might be a read error. The V and J genes are TRBV3-1 and TRBJ1-2; 7 bases map to TRBD1. There are 15 residues in the CDR3. The germline gives CDR1 LGHDT, CDR2 YNNKEL (reference sequence). The CDR3, as DNA: TGTGCCACCAGCCCTACCGGGGCAGGGGGTAATGGCTACACCTTC. This gives the protein CATSPTGAGGNGYTF.